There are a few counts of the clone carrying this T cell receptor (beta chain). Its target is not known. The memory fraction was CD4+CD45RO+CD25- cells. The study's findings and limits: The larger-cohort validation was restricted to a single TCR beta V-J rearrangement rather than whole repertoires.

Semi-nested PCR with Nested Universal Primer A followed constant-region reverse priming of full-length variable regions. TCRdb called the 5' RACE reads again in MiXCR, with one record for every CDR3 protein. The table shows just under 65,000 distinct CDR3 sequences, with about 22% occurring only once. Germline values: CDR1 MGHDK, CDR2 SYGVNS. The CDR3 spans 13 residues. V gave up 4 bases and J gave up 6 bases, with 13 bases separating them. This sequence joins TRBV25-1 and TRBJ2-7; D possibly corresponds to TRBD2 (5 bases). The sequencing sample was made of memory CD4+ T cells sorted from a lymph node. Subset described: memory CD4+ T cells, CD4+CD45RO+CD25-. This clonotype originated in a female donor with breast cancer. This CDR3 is CASSVDLGGEQYF. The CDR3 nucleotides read TGTGCCAGCAGTGTTGATCTAGGAGGCGAGCAGTACTTC.